These 18 T cell receptor beta chains were sequenced from one sample in a study of T cell repertoires in ileal Crohn's disease. The repertoire was sequenced with immunoSEQ multiplex PCR; TCRdb's copy has only in-frame clones and lacks some. The sample holds about 3,800 clones; around 83% are singletons and the top ten take around 6.7%. Sequenced material: ileal tissue. The receptors stem from an adult with Crohn's disease.

V is TRBV5-1 and J is TRBJ2-2, with 10 positions matching TRBD1. Germline loops: CDR1 SGHRS, CDR2 YFSETQ. V lost 0 bases and J lost 5; bases outside the gene matches: 10. The CDR3 is 18 residues long. The CDR3 spells CASSLVTGGMSRTGELFF. The CDR3 region has the DNA TGCGCCAGCAGCTTGGTGACAGGGGGCATGTCAAGAACCGGGGAGCTGTTTTTT.

V usage is TRBV30 and J usage is TRBJ1-2, with 7 bases lining up with TRBD1. Germline-derived CDR1 and CDR2 are GTSNPN and SVGIG (reference sequence). This CDR3 contains 15 residues. V trimming: 4 bases; J trimming: 6 bases; junction bases outside the gene matches: 14. The CDR3: CAWKDIHRDSHGYTF. The CDR3 bases are TGTGCCTGGAAGGACATCCACCGGGACAGTCATGGCTACACCTTC.

The J gene is TRBJ2-5, the V gene TRBV21-1; TRBD1 is the table's D call and was not checked against the DNA. TRBV21-1 has pseudogene status. The CDR3 is 15 amino acids. The CDR3 is CASSKAREPQETQYF. Written as DNA, the CDR3 is TGTGCCAGCAGCAAAGCCAGGGAACCTCAAGAGACCCAGTACTTC.

The chain joins TRBV30 to TRBJ2-7; D gene ambiguous. CDR3 length equals 12 residues. V lost 4 bases, J lost 0 bases, and 7 bases lay in between. CDR1 and CDR2 (germline): GTSNPN, SVGIG (reference sequence). This CDR3 reads CAWKLSSYEQYF. The CDR3 nucleotides read TGTGCCTGGAAGTTGAGCTCCTACGAGCAGTACTTC.

The rearrangement links TRBV29-1 to TRBJ1-1; D gene unclear. Trimming stripped 6 bases from V and 2 bases from J, with 13 bases between. The V gene's germline CDR1 is SQVTM and CDR2 ANQGSEA. The CDR3 runs to 13 residues. The DNA for the CDR3 is TGCAGCGTATACCCCTCACTAAACACTGAAGCTTTCTTT. It is translated as CSVYPSLNTEAFF.

The chain joins TRBV5-1 to TRBJ1-1; D remains unclear. Germline loops: CDR1 SGHRS, CDR2 YFSETQ. The CDR3 has 14 amino acids. The V end lost 2 bases, the J end lost 1 base, and 9 bases lay between the germline ends. CDR3 protein: CASSLLPTNTEAFF. CDR3 coding DNA: TGCGCCAGCAGCTTACTCCCAACGAACACTGAAGCTTTCTTT.

V usage is TRBV19 and J usage is TRBJ1-2; D not resolved. The germline gives CDR1 LNHDA, CDR2 SQIVND (reference sequence). Trimming stripped 8 bases from V and 2 bases from J, with 21 bases between. The CDR3 spans 16 residues. Written as DNA, the CDR3 is TGTGCCAGTGCAAAAAGTACAGAATCACGAAACTATGGCTACACCTTC. Amino acids: CASAKSTESRNYGYTF.

This clone appeared once. V usage is TRBV5-4 and J usage is TRBJ2-2; 8 bases match TRBD2. Per the germline V gene, CDR1 is SGHNT and CDR2 is YYREEE (reference sequence). V shed 4 bases and J 4 bases; nucleotides not matched to a gene: 12. The CDR3 has 17 residues. CDR3 sequence reads: CASSHGAGGLGTGELFF. CDR3 nucleotides: TGTGCCAGCAGCCACGGGGCGGGGGGCTTGGGCACCGGGGAGCTGTTTTTT. Drawing the rest from reference TRBV5-4 and TRBJ2-2, the complete variable domain is ETGVTQSPTHLIKTRGQQVTLRCSSQSGHNTVSWYQQALGQGPQFIFQYYREEENGRGNFPPRFSGLQFPNYSSELNVNALELDDSALYLCASSHGAGGLGTGELFFGEGSRLTVL.

J is TRBJ1-6 and V is TRBV6-6; 9 nucleotides line up with TRBD1. The CDR3 is made up of 16 amino acids. The germline V gene encodes CDR1 MNHNY and CDR2 SVGAGI (reference sequence). The trim removed 6 bases at V and 7 bases at J, leaving 10 bases unmatched. Here the CDR3 reads CASSFLRDRENSPLHF. The CDR3 nucleotides read TGTGCCAGCAGCTTCCTCCGGGACAGGGAAAATTCACCCCTCCACTTT.

The chain joins TRBV19 to TRBJ1-4, with D tentatively TRBD1 (6 bases). The V and J ends lost 10 bases and 7 bases respectively, with 16 bases between them. This CDR3 has 13 amino acids. Germline CDR1 reads LNHDA; CDR2 reads SQIVND (reference sequence). The CDR3 region has the DNA TGTGCCACCACAACAGGGTTGCCTGAAAAACTGTTTTTT. Residues: CATTTGLPEKLFF.

The J gene is TRBJ1-6, the V gene TRBV7-2; the D gene is possibly TRBD1 (5 bases). The CDR3 sequence is 15 residues long. The germline CDR1 and CDR2 sequences are SGHTA and FQGNSA. The V end was cut by 1 base, the J end by 6 bases, with 10 bases between. The CDR3 sequence: CASSLVLGGNSPLHF. The CDR3 DNA is TGTGCCAGCAGCTTAGTTTTGGGGGGTAATTCACCCCTCCACTTT.

This clone occurred a few times. The sample has other DNA sequences that encode this CDR3 too. J is TRBJ1-1 and V is TRBV5-1; D might be TRBD1 (5 bases). In germline, CDR1 is SGHRS, CDR2 YFSETQ. V dropped 0 bases and J dropped 2 bases, with 14 bases sitting between them. This CDR3 has 16 residues. CDR3 DNA: TGCGCCAGCAGCTTGGCGGTAGGACACCTAAACACTGAAGCTTTCTTT. This sequence encodes CASSLAVGHLNTEAFF. Full variable domain (rest looked up from reference TRBV5-1 and TRBJ1-1): KAGVTQTPRYLIKTRGQQVTLSCSPISGHRSVSWYQQTPGQGLQFLFEYFSETQRNKGNFPGRFSGRQFSNSRSEMNVSTLELGDSALYLCASSLAVGHLNTEAFFGQGTRLTVV.

The rearrangement links TRBV5-8 to TRBJ2-6; unclear D gene. The germline V gene has CDR1 SGHTS and CDR2 YDEGEE. The CDR3 is 17 residues long. Trimming took 6 bases from V and 5 from J, leaving 21 bases between them. The CDR3 region has the DNA TGTGCCAGCACGCAGGTCACCACACAAAGTCGGGCCAACGTCCTGACTTTC. Its translation: CASTQVTTQSRANVLTF.

This chain joins TRBV7-9 and TRBJ1-4; D unresolved. This CDR3 has 15 amino acids. Looked up from germline, CDR1 is SEHNR and CDR2 is FQNEAQ (reference sequence). The V end was cut by 4 bases, the J end by 0 bases, with 9 bases between. The DNA of the CDR3 is TGTGCCAGCAGCTATGGGCTTGCAACTAATGAAAAACTGTTTTTT. Protein: CASSYGLATNEKLFF.

The V gene is TRBV7-9, the J gene TRBJ1-2; 8 nucleotides agree with TRBD1. CDR3 length: 12 residues. J gave up 12 bases and V 11 bases, and 14 bases lay outside the gene matches. Germline CDR1 SEHNR, CDR2 FQNEAQ (reference sequence). CDR3 loop: CAGGDRTSENTF. The CDR3 DNA follows: TGTGCCGGGGGGGACAGGACGAGTGAAAACACCTTC.

CDR3: CAWSGEYGQPQHF. CDR3 nucleotide sequence: TGTGCCTGGAGTGGAGAATACGGTCAGCCCCAGCATTTT. J is TRBJ1-5 and V is TRBV30, with no clear D. This CDR3 spans 13 amino acids. V gave up 1 base and J gave up 6 bases, with 10 bases separating them. The germline CDR1 and CDR2 sequences are GTSNPN and SVGIG (reference sequence).

V is TRBV6-1 and J is TRBJ1-3, with 7 bases matching TRBD1. V trimming: 7 bases; J trimming: 9 bases; junction bases outside the gene matches: 15. Germline V lookup: CDR1 MNHNS, CDR2 SASEGT. This CDR3 is 15 amino acids long. CDR3 DNA: TGTGCCAGCACCCTCTTACAGGGGATTAAGTCCACCATATATTTT. It translates to CASTLLQGIKSTIYF.

The rearrangement joins TRBV10-3 to TRBJ2-3, with TRBD1 as a possible D gene (5 bases). The V gene's germline CDR1 is ENHRY and CDR2 SYGVKD. The CDR3 totals 12 residues. Trimming pared 7 bases from V and 2 bases from J, leaving 7 bases between. CDR3 nucleotides: TGTGCCATCAAAGGGGCCACAGATACGCAGTATTTT. It specifies CAIKGATDTQYF.